These 16 T cell receptor beta chains were sequenced from one sample in a study of T cell responses to AZD1222 COVID-19 vaccine. The protocol was immunoSEQ multiplex PCR, while the TCRdb copy is restricted to in-frame clones and leaves out a portion. Here the sample spans 100,000 to 150,000 clones, 89% being singletons. The sequencing used peripheral blood, collected on day 0 of AZD1222 vaccination. All receptors derive from an adult in good health.

This chain joins TRBV19 and TRBJ2-1; no definite D call. The CDR3 is 15 amino acids. CDR1 is LNHDA and CDR2 is SQIVND in the germline V gene (reference sequence). Between the trimmed V and J ends, which lost 1 base and 0 bases, there was a span of 7 bases. In DNA form, the CDR3 reads TGTGCCAGTAGTATAGGGGCAAGCTCCTACAATGAGCAGTTCTTC. It encodes CASSIGASSYNEQFF.

This sequence joins TRBV5-8 and TRBJ1-2; D possibly corresponds to TRBD1 (6 bases). Looked up from germline, CDR1 is SGHTS and CDR2 is YDEGEE. The CDR3 has 15 residues. Trimming pared 2 bases from V and 5 bases from J, leaving 16 bases between. The DNA for the CDR3 is TGTGCCAGCAGCTTAGGTTTGAGGACAGATTATGGCTACACCTTC. As protein: CASSLGLRTDYGYTF.

The chain couples TRBV5-6 to TRBJ1-1, with D unclear. The CDR3 loop spans 15 amino acids. Trimming pared 4 bases from V and 0 bases from J, leaving 13 bases between. Per germline, CDR1 SGHDT and CDR2 YYEEEE. CDR3 in amino acids: CASSTTAEMNTEAFF. The DNA for the CDR3 is TGTGCCAGCAGCACTACGGCCGAGATGAACACTGAAGCTTTCTTT.

The chain uses TRBV5-5 and TRBJ1-6, with D uncertain. This CDR3 comprises 16 residues. Germline V lookup: CDR1 SGHKS, CDR2 YYEKEE (reference sequence). V was pared by 4 bases and J by 0 bases, with 11 bases between. The CDR3 nucleotides are TGTGCCAGCAGCCCAAGGACGGGCTCCTATAATTCACCCCTCCACTTT. Its translation: CASSPRTGSYNSPLHF.

The J gene is TRBJ1-4, the V gene TRBV18, with D possibly being TRBD1 (5 bases). Germline values: CDR1 KGHSH, CDR2 LQKENI. The CDR3 covers 13 residues. The V gene lost 3 bases and the J gene lost 7 bases, with 9 bases spanning the gap. DNA for the CDR3: TGTGCCAGCTCACCCGCGGGGGGTGAAAAACTGTTTTTT. This translates into CASSPAGGEKLFF.

The V call is TRBV3-1 (or the pseudogene TRBV3-2), the J call TRBJ1-2, with D possibly matching TRBD1 (5 bases). Germline V gene sequence: CDR1 LGHDT, CDR2 YNNKEL (reference sequence). V gave up 0 bases and J gave up 3 bases, with 8 bases separating them. This CDR3 contains 14 residues. CDR3 protein: CASSQEGRDYGYTF. CDR3 DNA: TGTGCCAGCAGCCAAGAAGGCAGGGACTATGGCTACACCTTC.

This clone was picked up one time. The V gene is TRBV20-1, the J gene TRBJ1-1; no reliable D call. This CDR3 spans 10 amino acids. Trimming shortened V by 4 bases and J by 7 bases, and 7 bases separated the two germline ends. From germline, CDR1 is DFQATT and CDR2 SNEGSKA (reference sequence). CDR3 nucleotide sequence: TGCAGTGCTACCCAGAATGAAGCTTTCTTT. This encodes CSATQNEAFF.

The chain employs TRBV25-1 and TRBJ1-2; D call uncertain. The CDR3 is made up of 14 amino acids. Trimming pared 7 bases from V and 8 bases from J, leaving 20 bases between. CDR1 and CDR2 (germline): MGHDK, SYGVNS. The CDR3 reads CASTSNPTTLGYTF. CDR3 DNA sequence: TGTGCCAGCACATCCAACCCGACAACCCTGGGCTACACCTTC.

The V gene is TRBV18, the J gene TRBJ1-5; D not resolved. In germline, CDR1 is KGHSH, CDR2 LQKENI. The CDR3 spans 13 residues. Trimming removed 0 bases from V and 2 bases from J, with 2 bases in between. CDR3 coding DNA: TGTGCCAGCTCACCACCAGGCAATCAGCCCCAGCATTTT. This gives the protein CASSPPGNQPQHF.

CDR3 sequence (DNA): TGTGCCTGGGGTTCCCTTGGGGACAGAGAAGCTTTCTTT. Its protein product is CAWGSLGDREAFF. The chain combines TRBV30 with TRBJ1-1; 7 bases align to TRBD1. Germline V CDR1 and CDR2: GTSNPN, SVGIG (reference sequence). Trimming cost V 5 bases and J 8 bases; bases outside gene matches: 11. The CDR3 is 13 residues long.

This chain connects TRBV30 to TRBJ2-2; the match to TRBD2 covers 7 bases. Germline V gives CDR1 GTSNPN, CDR2 SVGIG (reference sequence). The CDR3 extends over 12 amino acids. V dropped 6 bases and J dropped 4; count of bases not matched to a gene: 2. DNA for the CDR3: TGTGCCTGCTCTAGCGGCACCGGGGAGCTGTTTTTT. The encoded protein is CACSSGTGELFF.

This clone was detected only once. The rearrangement uses TRBV3-1 (or the pseudogene TRBV3-2) and TRBJ2-1; 11 nucleotides agree with TRBD1. The length of the CDR3 is 15 residues. The ends lost 2 bases at V and 7 bases at J; junction bases unmatched: 4. Germline V CDR1 and CDR2: LGHDT, YNNKEL (reference sequence). CDR3 loop: CASSQQGQGGNEQFF. The CDR3 region has the DNA TGTGCCAGCAGCCAACAGGGACAGGGGGGTAATGAGCAGTTCTTC.

This sequence joins TRBV12-3 or TRBV12-4 and TRBJ1-2; D remains ambiguous. Trimming removed 5 bases from V and 2 bases from J, with 6 bases in between. The CDR3 runs 12 residues. CDR3 in amino acids: CASSHSNYGYTF. Here the CDR3 DNA reads TGTGCCAGCAGTCATTCGAACTATGGCTACACCTTC.

The chain couples TRBV5-1 to TRBJ2-1; D is unresolved. In germline, CDR1 is SGHRS, CDR2 YFSETQ. The CDR3 has 14 residues. Trimming stripped 4 bases from V and 8 bases from J, with 16 bases between. CDR3 in amino acids: CASSVGGRPDEQFF. DNA of the CDR3: TGCGCCAGCAGCGTCGGTGGCCGCCCCGATGAGCAGTTCTTC.

V gene TRBV5-5 combines with J gene TRBJ2-3; TRBD2 matches 8 bases. V dropped 0 bases and J dropped 4; count of bases not matched to a gene: 7. Looked up from germline, CDR1 is SGHKS and CDR2 is YYEKEE (reference sequence). The CDR3 is made up of 16 amino acids. The CDR3 nucleotides are TGTGCCAGCAGCTTGGCCCCCAGCGGGGGTGCAGATACGCAGTATTTT. Translated, it gives CASSLAPSGGADTQYF.

V gene TRBV6-1 combines with J gene TRBJ1-2; 7 bases line up with TRBD1. Germline loops: CDR1 MNHNS, CDR2 SASEGT. V was clipped by 3 bases and J by 7 bases; unmatched bases: 8. The CDR3 has 14 residues. This chain's CDR3 is CASSETGKTVGYTF. CDR3 nucleotides: TGTGCCAGCAGTGAGACAGGGAAAACGGTTGGCTACACCTTC.